Each of the 23 T cell receptor beta chains below was sequenced from the same sample in a study of cytomegalovirus exposure and HLA in healthy donors. Data came from immunoSEQ multiplex PCR; TCRdb stores just in-frame clones and leaves some out. Of about 140,000 clones detected, around 90% appear once; the ten largest clones hold approximately 8.5%. Sequenced material: PBMCs. The source is a woman between 18 and 29 years old in good health and CMV-seropositive.

About this clone: The germline gene is not matched at one end of the junction; a read error may be the cause. The chain has TRBV14 and TRBJ2-3; the D gene is possibly TRBD2 (5 bases). The CDR3 spans 16 residues. Germline CDR1 SGHDN, CDR2 FVKESK. The CDR3 bases are TGTGCCAGCAGCCAAGTTTCCACCCCTAGCACAGAAACGCAGTATTTT. It is translated as CASSQVSTPSTETQYF. The complete variable domain, with remaining parts taken from reference TRBV14 and TRBJ2-3, reads EAGVTQFPSHSVIEKGQTVTLRCDPISGHDNLYWYRRVMGKEIKFLLHFVKESKQDESGMPNNRFLAERTGGTYSTLKVQPAELEDSGVYFCASSQVSTPSTETQYFGPGTRLTVL.

This chain connects TRBV6-5 to TRBJ1-2; D unresolved. Trimming took 2 bases from V and 2 from J, leaving 15 bases between them. Germline CDR1 and CDR2: MNHEY and SVGAGI. The CDR3 length is 16 residues. Written as DNA, the CDR3 is TGTGCCAGCAGTTACGCATGGCAAGTGGTAAACTATGGCTACACCTTC. Protein sequence: CASSYAWQVVNYGYTF.

The chain joins TRBV5-4 to TRBJ2-5; D is unresolved. V was cut by 0 bases and J by 2 bases, with 8 bases left in between. From germline, CDR1 is SGHNT and CDR2 YYREEE (reference sequence). This CDR3 is built from 14 residues. This chain's CDR3 is CASSLAAGQETQYF. CDR3 nucleotide sequence: TGTGCCAGCAGCTTGGCAGCAGGACAAGAGACCCAGTACTTC.

V is TRBV7-9 and J is TRBJ2-6; 8 nucleotides match TRBD1. Trimming cost V 3 bases and J 0 bases; bases outside gene matches: 10. This CDR3 comprises 19 residues. CDR1 SEHNR and CDR2 FQNEAQ come from the germline V gene (reference sequence). Here the CDR3 DNA reads TGTGCCAGCAGCTTGGGGACGGGACAGGTAACCTCTGGGGCCAACGTCCTGACTTTC. This encodes CASSLGTGQVTSGANVLTF.

This sequence joins TRBV2 and TRBJ2-5; TRBD2 is a possible D gene (5 bases). The CDR3 spans 14 residues. V was shortened by 8 bases and J by 5 bases, with 18 bases between the two germline ends. Germline lookup yields CDR1 SNHLY and CDR2 FYNNEI. This CDR3 is CASLKSGVAETQYF. Here the CDR3 DNA reads TGTGCCAGCCTGAAGAGTGGGGTAGCGGAGACCCAGTACTTC.

The V gene is TRBV4-1, the J gene TRBJ2-1; D gene uncertain. Germline CDR1 MGHRA, CDR2 YSYEKL. The CDR3 has 14 residues. Trimming took off 1 base at V and 7 bases at J, with 11 bases between the two ends. The CDR3, as DNA: TGCGCCAGCAGCCAAGTCCCTCCGGGTAATGAGCAGTTCTTC. Translation: CASSQVPPGNEQFF.

This clone was seen a single time. The gene calls are TRBV30 and TRBJ2-3; 12 bases are shared with TRBD2. CDR3 size: 17 residues. With 0 bases clipped from V and 6 bases from J, the junction kept 10 bases outside the gene matches. Germline V CDR1 and CDR2: GTSNPN, SVGIG (reference sequence). This CDR3 is CAWSVPGLAGPVDTQYF. CDR3 DNA: TGTGCCTGGAGTGTCCCTGGACTAGCGGGGCCCGTTGATACGCAGTATTTT.

This clone was counted a few times. This chain links TRBV20-1 with TRBJ2-7, with a weak D call TRBD1 (5 bases). The V gene lost 6 bases and the J gene lost 6 bases, with 9 bases spanning the gap. CDR3 length: 10 residues. The V gene's germline CDR1 is DFQATT and CDR2 SNEGSKA (reference sequence). For the CDR3, the DNA is TGCAGTGCCGAAAGGGGCGAGCAGTACTTC. This translates into CSAERGEQYF.

The J gene is TRBJ2-1, the V gene TRBV2, with 13 bases identical to TRBD2. Unmatched junction bases numbered 0, after V lost 6 bases and J lost 7 bases. Germline V gene sequence: CDR1 SNHLY, CDR2 FYNNEI. This CDR3 is built from 13 residues. CDR3 region: CASRTSGGNEQFF. The DNA for the CDR3 is TGTGCCAGCAGGACTAGCGGGGGGAATGAGCAGTTCTTC.

The chain joins TRBV6-6 to TRBJ1-2; the D is unclear. Trimming cost V 6 bases and J 0 bases, with 5 bases left between them. CDR1 is MNHNY and CDR2 is SVGAGI in the germline V gene (reference sequence). The CDR3 consists of 12 residues. DNA of the CDR3: TGTGCCAGCAGCAATCCTAACTATGGCTACACCTTC. Protein product: CASSNPNYGYTF.

This rearrangement joins TRBV6-6 to TRBJ2-7, with 11 bases aligning to TRBD2. The CDR3 is 16 residues long. Germline loops: CDR1 MNHNY, CDR2 SVGAGI (reference sequence). The V and J ends lost 5 bases and 0 bases, in that order; junction bases with no gene match: 6. The CDR3 reads CASSLPTSGNSYEQYF. The DNA for the CDR3 is TGTGCCAGCAGTCTCCCGACTAGCGGGAACTCCTACGAGCAGTACTTC.

The V and J genes are TRBV5-6 and TRBJ2-3; D not certain. The V end was cut by 1 base, the J end by 5 bases, with 2 bases between. Germline lookup yields CDR1 SGHDT and CDR2 YYEEEE. The CDR3 is 11 residues long. CDR3 in amino acids: CASSLQDTQYF. Here the CDR3 DNA reads TGTGCCAGCAGCTTGCAAGATACGCAGTATTTT.

The chain carries TRBV2 and TRBJ2-7; D possibly corresponds to TRBD2 (7 bases). The CDR3 extends over 15 amino acids. Germline V gene lookup returns CDR1 SNHLY and CDR2 FYNNEI. V was shortened by 7 bases and J by 6 bases, with 22 bases between the two germline ends. The CDR3 DNA is TGTGCCAGCACCAAGGGGGGGTCGGCCGTCTTCGAGCAGTACTTC. Protein product: CASTKGGSAVFEQYF.

A remark on this clone: Relative to the germline gene, one junction end is altered; a read error may explain this. The chain has TRBV7-7 and TRBJ2-5; 8 bases agree with TRBD1. The CDR3 covers 14 residues. Looked up from germline, CDR1 is SSHAT and CDR2 is FNYEAQ (reference sequence). Here the CDR3 DNA reads TGTGCTAGCAGCCCGGGGACAGGTGAAGAGACCCAGTACTTC. This gives the protein CASSPGTGEETQYF.

V gene TRBV6-1 combines with J gene TRBJ1-5; 8 bases align to TRBD1. The germline V gene has CDR1 MNHNS and CDR2 SASEGT. The junction had 14 bases not matched to a gene; V was cut back by 2 bases and J by 8 bases. This CDR3 region has 17 residues. CDR3 region: CASSERAWARGQEPQHF. The CDR3, as DNA: TGTGCCAGCAGTGAAAGGGCTTGGGCCAGGGGGCAAGAGCCCCAGCATTTT.

This clone was detected only once. V gene TRBV7-9 combines with J gene TRBJ2-2; D is ambiguous. Germline assignment: CDR1 SEHNR and CDR2 FQNEAQ (reference sequence). V was clipped by 4 bases and J by 1 base, with 10 bases between them. This CDR3 has 15 residues. CDR3 sequence: CASSSPYGNTGELFF. DNA of the CDR3: TGTGCCAGCAGCTCCCCTTACGGGAACACCGGGGAGCTGTTTTTT.

The chain is built from TRBV6-4 and TRBJ2-2, with 7 bases identical to TRBD2. The germline gives CDR1 MRHNA, CDR2 SNTAGT. Losses at the gene ends were 5 bases for V and 6 bases for J; bases not matched to a gene: 0. The CDR3 totals 12 residues. Here the CDR3 reads CASSTSAGELFF. CDR3 sequence (DNA): TGTGCCAGCAGTACTAGCGCCGGGGAGCTGTTTTTT.

The V gene is TRBV19, the J gene TRBJ1-2; possibly TRBD1 for D (5 bases). The germline CDR1 and CDR2 sequences are LNHDA and SQIVND (reference sequence). Between the trimmed V and J ends, which lost 3 bases and 4 bases, there was a span of 15 bases. CDR3 size: 15 residues. For the CDR3, the DNA is TGTGCCAGTAGTATGATCAGGGCGGTGAGCTATGGCTACACCTTC. This codes for CASSMIRAVSYGYTF.

The V gene is TRBV7-2, the J gene TRBJ2-3, with 15 bases lining up with TRBD2. The CDR3 spans 19 residues. V shed 5 bases and J 0 bases; nucleotides not matched to a gene: 9. Germline V CDR1 and CDR2: SGHTA, FQGNSA. The CDR3 here is CASSLNPGTSGRSTDTQYF. In nucleotides, the CDR3 is TGTGCCAGCAGCCTCAACCCGGGGACTAGCGGGAGGAGCACAGATACGCAGTATTTT.

V is TRBV21-1 and J is TRBJ2-1; TRBD2 is taken as the D call from the table, unchecked against the DNA. TRBV21-1 is marked as a pseudogene. The CDR3 runs 14 residues. DNA for the CDR3: TGTGCCAGTACTAGCGGACCAGTGAACAATGAGCAGTTCTTC. Translated: CASTSGPVNNEQFF.

This chain connects TRBV28 to TRBJ1-4; the match to TRBD1 covers 9 bases. V trimming: 4 bases; J trimming: 3 bases; junction bases outside the gene matches: 9. Germline CDR1 reads MDHEN; CDR2 reads SYDVKM. The CDR3 is 17 amino acids. The CDR3 spells CASSSLLGTGPNEKLFF. Written as DNA, the CDR3 is TGTGCCAGCAGTTCCTTACTCGGGACAGGGCCTAATGAAAAACTGTTTTTT.

The gene calls are TRBV2 and TRBJ2-3; possibly TRBD1 for D (6 bases). Germline values: CDR1 SNHLY, CDR2 FYNNEI. Trimming cost V 6 bases and J 2 bases, with 15 bases left between them. This CDR3 comprises 15 residues. The CDR3 reads CASRTGRGSTDTQYF. In DNA form, the CDR3 reads TGTGCCAGCAGGACGGGCAGGGGTTCCACAGATACGCAGTATTTT.

The chain recombines TRBV13 with TRBJ1-5; D not certain. This CDR3 is 12 amino acids long. Germline CDR1 and CDR2: PRHDT and FYEKMQ (reference sequence). V was shortened by 2 bases and J by 9 bases, with 8 bases between the two germline ends. The CDR3 coding sequence is TGTGCCAGCAGCTTACCGGGAGGGCCCCAGCATTTT. Its protein is CASSLPGGPQHF.